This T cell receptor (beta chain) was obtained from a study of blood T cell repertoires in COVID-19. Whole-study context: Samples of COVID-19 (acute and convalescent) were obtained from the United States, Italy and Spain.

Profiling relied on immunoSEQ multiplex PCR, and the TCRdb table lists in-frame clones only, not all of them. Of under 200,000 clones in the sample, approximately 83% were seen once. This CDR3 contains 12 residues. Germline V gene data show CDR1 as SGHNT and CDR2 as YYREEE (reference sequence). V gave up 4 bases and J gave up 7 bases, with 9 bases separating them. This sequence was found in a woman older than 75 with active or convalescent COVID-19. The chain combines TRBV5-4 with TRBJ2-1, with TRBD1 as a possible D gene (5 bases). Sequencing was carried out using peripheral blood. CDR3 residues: CASSPRTNEQFF. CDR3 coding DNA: TGTGCCAGCAGCCCGAGGACAAATGAGCAGTTCTTC.